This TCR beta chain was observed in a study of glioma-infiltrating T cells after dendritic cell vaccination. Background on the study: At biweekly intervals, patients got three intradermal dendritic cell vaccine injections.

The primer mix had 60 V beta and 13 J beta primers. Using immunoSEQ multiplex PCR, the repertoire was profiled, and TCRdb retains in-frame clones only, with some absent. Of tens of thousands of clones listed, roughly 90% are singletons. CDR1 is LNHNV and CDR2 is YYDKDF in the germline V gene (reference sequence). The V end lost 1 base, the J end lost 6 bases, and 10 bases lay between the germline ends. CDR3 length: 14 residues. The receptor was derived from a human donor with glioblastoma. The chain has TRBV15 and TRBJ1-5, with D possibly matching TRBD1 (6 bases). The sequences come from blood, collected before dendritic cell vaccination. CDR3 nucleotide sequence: TGTGCCACCAGCAGAGCACAGGGATCTCAGCCCCAGCATTTT. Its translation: CATSRAQGSQPQHF.